A selection of T cell receptor beta chains follows, all from one sample in a study of cytotoxic CD8 clonotypes in ibrutinib-treated CLL. TCRdb's table, derived via immunoSEQ multiplex PCR, lists solely in-frame clones and lacks some. Of 150,000 to 200,000 clones in the sample, around nine tenths were seen once. The starting material was PBMCs, obtained at disease progression, from a patient treated with ibrutinib. The receptors originated from a human donor with chronic lymphocytic leukemia. CDR3s include the opening cysteine and the closing phenylalanine or tryptophan. The order of the fields is V gene, J gene, D gene, clone size, CDR3 DNA, CDR3 protein. D genes are given only for firm matches. Size values are once, few and many counts, or a class for expanded clones, and some rows have none.

TRBV5-6,TRBJ2-7,.,.,TGTGCCAGCAGCTCGCCAGGGACGGGAGAATCCTACGAGCAGTACTTC,CASSSPGTGESYEQYF
TRBV2,TRBJ1-2,TRBD1,.,TGTGCCAGCAGGCGGGACAGGGGGCACGGCTACACCTTC,CASRRDRGHGYTF
TRBV19,TRBJ1-5,TRBD1,.,TGTGCCAGTAGTATCGCCCAGGGGGCCGGTCAGCCCCAGCATTTT,CASSIAQGAGQPQHF
TRBV7-6,TRBJ1-4,.,.,TGTGCCAGCAGCTTAGCCAGGGGAGGTGAAAAACTGTTTTTT,CASSLARGGEKLFF
TRBV5-4,TRBJ1-2,.,.,TGTGCCAGCAGCTTGACAGATCTCTATGGCTACACCTTC,CASSLTDLYGYTF
TRBV6-5,TRBJ2-1,.,once,TGTGCCAGCAGTTCCTATCAAGCGTTGGATGAGCAGTTCTTC,CASSSYQALDEQFF
TRBV19,TRBJ1-2,.,.,TGTGCCAGTAGCTACAGGGATGGCTACACCTTC,CASSYRDGYTF
TRBV7-9,TRBJ2-7,.,.,TGTGCCAGCAGCCCCGGAGCGGGTGTCTACGAGCAGTACTTC,CASSPGAGVYEQYF
TRBV9,TRBJ1-1,TRBD1,once,TGTGCCAGCAGCCCCTGGACAGGGAACACTGAAGCTTTCTTT,CASSPWTGNTEAFF
TRBV7-9,TRBJ1-2,TRBD1,.,TGTGCCAGCAGCTTAGTGGGGACAGGGAATTATGGCTACACCTTC,CASSLVGTGNYGYTF
TRBV7-8,TRBJ1-2,.,.,TGTGCCAGCAGCATGAGGACCAATTCGGCCCCTCGCGGCTACACCTTC,CASSMRTNSAPRGYTF
TRBV25-1,TRBJ2-5,TRBD1,.,TGTGCCAGCACTCATACACAGGGGCGAGAGACCCAGTACTTC,CASTHTQGRETQYF
TRBV30,TRBJ2-1,TRBD2,.,TGTGCCTGGAGTTCCGGGACTAGCGGGTACAATGAGCAGTTCTTC,CAWSSGTSGYNEQFF
TRBV6-6,TRBJ2-7,TRBD2,.,TGTGCCAGCAGGAGGACTAGCGGGAGCGAAGAGCAGTACTTC,CASRRTSGSEEQYF